Presented here are 28 T cell receptor beta chains from one specimen sequenced in a study of blood T cell repertoires in COVID-19. Generated by immunoSEQ multiplex PCR, the TCRdb table keeps only in-frame clones and is missing some. This sample has about 320,000 clones, with around 83% found just once. Sequencing input: peripheral blood. The receptors come from a woman aged 45 to 65 with acute or convalescent COVID-19.

The sample holds one count of this clone. The chain recombines TRBV5-5 with TRBJ1-4; D is possibly TRBD1 (6 bases). The V gene lost 3 bases and the J gene lost 7 bases, with 19 bases spanning the gap. Germline V gene data show CDR1 as SGHKS and CDR2 as YYEKEE (reference sequence). The CDR3 has 16 amino acids. As DNA, the CDR3 is TGTGCCAGCAGCTCAGGGGCCATTGACAGCGGTGAAAAACTGTTTTTT. Protein sequence: CASSSGAIDSGEKLFF.

The rearrangement uses TRBV7-9 and TRBJ1-5; 7 bases map to TRBD1. The CDR3 runs to 16 residues. Germline CDR1 SEHNR, CDR2 FQNEAQ (reference sequence). With V trimmed by 2 bases and J by 9 bases, 13 bases remained unmatched. The CDR3: CASSLNAGGAVGPQHF. In nucleotides, the CDR3 is TGTGCCAGCAGCTTAAATGCAGGGGGTGCGGTTGGGCCCCAGCATTTT.

J is TRBJ2-3 and V is TRBV18; D perhaps matches TRBD1 (5 bases). Germline CDR1 and CDR2: KGHSH and LQKENI. This CDR3 is 15 amino acids long. V was shortened by 2 bases and J by 1 base, with 10 bases between the two germline ends. This chain's CDR3 is CASSPKGRGTDTQYF. The CDR3 DNA reads as TGTGCCAGCTCACCAAAGGGGCGCGGCACAGATACGCAGTATTTT.

This chain connects TRBV14 to TRBJ1-1; D not resolved. CDR1 SGHDN and CDR2 FVKESK come from the germline V gene. Between the trimmed V and J ends, which lost 0 bases and 4 bases, there was a span of 3 bases. This CDR3 region has 12 residues. CDR3 residues: CASSQDSTEAFF. The DNA of the CDR3 is TGTGCCAGCAGCCAAGACTCCACTGAAGCTTTCTTT.

V gene TRBV7-3 combines with J gene TRBJ2-3; 13 positions agree with TRBD2. With 2 bases clipped from V and 0 bases from J, the junction kept 17 bases outside the gene matches. Looked up from germline, CDR1 is SGHTA and CDR2 is FQGTGA. There are 22 residues in the CDR3. The CDR3 here is CASSLQAHRVGLAGPSTDTQYF. The CDR3 DNA reads as TGTGCCAGCAGCTTACAGGCCCACCGGGTGGGACTAGCGGGACCTAGCACAGATACGCAGTATTTT.

The chain employs TRBV30 and TRBJ2-7; 10 positions match TRBD1. Trimming at V came to 1 base and at J to 2 bases, leaving 8 bases not matched to a gene. This CDR3 has 16 amino acids. Per germline, CDR1 GTSNPN and CDR2 SVGIG (reference sequence). The CDR3 DNA is TGTGCCTGGAGTGGCCTAGGGACAGGGGCTCCCTACGAGCAGTACTTC. Its protein product is CAWSGLGTGAPYEQYF.

This clone was seen only once. CDR3 in amino acids: CASSWDRGERRFF. CDR3 in DNA: TGTGCCAGCAGTTGGGACAGGGGAGAGCGACGGTTCTTC. The rearrangement links TRBV6-5 to TRBJ2-1, with TRBD1 identical over 10 bases. This CDR3 is 13 amino acids long. Losses at the gene ends were 4 bases for V and 15 bases for J; bases not matched to a gene: 9. Per the germline V gene, CDR1 is MNHEY and CDR2 is SVGAGI.

This rearrangement joins TRBV27 to TRBJ2-7; TRBD1 aligns across 10 bases. After removal of 0 bases from V and 4 bases from J, the junction contained 3 bases not matched to a gene. Germline V gives CDR1 MNHEY, CDR2 SMNVEV (reference sequence). This CDR3 spans 15 amino acids. In DNA, the CDR3 is TGTGCCAGCAGTTTATCCGGACAGGGGGGTTACGAGCAGTACTTC. This sequence encodes CASSLSGQGGYEQYF.

The rearrangement links TRBV18 to TRBJ1-1; unclear D gene. CDR1 and CDR2 (germline): KGHSH, LQKENI. V was trimmed by 6 bases and J by 1 base, leaving 9 bases between them. The CDR3 is 13 amino acids. The CDR3 nucleotides are TGTGCCAGCTCCTCAGGCAGGAACACTGAAGCTTTCTTT. Its protein product is CASSSGRNTEAFF.

The chain has TRBV5-1 and TRBJ2-2; D may be TRBD2 (6 bases). CDR3 length: 17 amino acids. Germline CDR1 reads SGHRS; CDR2 reads YFSETQ. Between the trimmed V and J ends, which lost 0 bases and 2 bases, there was a span of 14 bases. The CDR3 sequence: CASSLVPGLTNTGELFF. The DNA for the CDR3 is TGCGCCAGCAGCTTGGTTCCGGGACTTACTAACACCGGGGAGCTGTTTTTT.

This chain joins TRBV5-1 and TRBJ1-2, with D tentatively TRBD1 (5 bases). Trimming took 3 bases from V and 4 from J, leaving 19 bases between them. CDR1 and CDR2 (germline): SGHRS, YFSETQ. The CDR3 has 16 residues. The CDR3 region is CASSSQPGLRSYGYTF. The CDR3, as DNA: TGCGCCAGCAGCTCCCAACCGGGACTAAGGAGCTATGGCTACACCTTC. The full variable domain, in which reference TRBV5-1 and TRBJ1-2 provide the parts outside the CDR3, is KAGVTQTPRYLIKTRGQQVTLSCSPISGHRSVSWYQQTPGQGLQFLFEYFSETQRNKGNFPGRFSGRQFSNSRSEMNVSTLELGDSALYLCASSSQPGLRSYGYTFGSGTRLTVV.

A single count supports this clone. This rearrangement joins TRBV6-5 to TRBJ2-1; 10 bases fit TRBD2. The germline V gene has CDR1 MNHEY and CDR2 SVGAGI. The CDR3 spans 16 residues. J was trimmed by 6 bases and V by 4 bases; bases with no gene match: 9. The CDR3 here is CASSSTRLAGGNEQFF. CDR3 sequence (DNA): TGTGCCAGCAGTTCTACACGACTAGCGGGCGGCAATGAGCAGTTCTTC.

The chain couples TRBV10-2 to TRBJ1-2; the D gene is possibly TRBD1 (6 bases). V dropped 7 bases and J dropped 5 bases, with 17 bases sitting between them. This CDR3 is built from 14 residues. CDR1 and CDR2 (germline): WSHSY, SAAADI. The CDR3: CASTQGTDGYGYTF. CDR3 sequence (DNA): TGCGCCAGCACTCAGGGGACCGACGGGTATGGCTACACCTTC.

This clone was counted only a few times. DNA for the CDR3: TGCGCCAGCAGCCAAGGGGGGCTGTGGGAAAAACTGTTTTTT. Translation gives CASSQGGLWEKLFF. This chain connects TRBV4-1 to TRBJ1-4, with TRBD1 as a possible D gene (6 bases). V lost 1 base to trimming and J lost 8 bases, with 11 bases between them. The CDR3 covers 14 residues. Germline V gene sequence: CDR1 MGHRA, CDR2 YSYEKL.

The V gene is TRBV11-2, the J gene TRBJ2-5; D might be TRBD1 (5 bases). V shed 4 bases and J shed 3 bases, with 15 bases lying between them. This CDR3 is built from 15 residues. Germline V gene lookup returns CDR1 SGHAT and CDR2 FQNNGV. CDR3 region: CASSSLPGYEETQYF. In nucleotides, the CDR3 is TGTGCCAGCAGCTCTCTTCCAGGGTATGAAGAGACCCAGTACTTC.

V is TRBV4-2 and J is TRBJ2-7; 11 bases line up with TRBD2. The CDR3 extends over 15 amino acids. The germline CDR1 and CDR2 sequences are LGHNA and YNFKEQ. Trimming cost V 8 bases and J 3 bases; bases outside gene matches: 9. CDR3 in amino acids: CASGYLAGGNYEQYF. CDR3 in DNA: TGTGCCAGCGGCTATCTAGCGGGAGGAAACTACGAGCAGTACTTC.

The chain joins TRBV7-2 to TRBJ2-2; 9 nucleotides line up with TRBD1. The CDR3 loop spans 16 amino acids. V shed 3 bases and J 1 base; nucleotides not matched to a gene: 3. From germline, CDR1 is SGHTA and CDR2 FQGNSA. The CDR3 DNA is TGTGCCAGCAGCTTTACAGGGGGCTGGAACACCGGGGAGCTGTTTTTT. Translating gives CASSFTGGWNTGELFF.

This chain connects TRBV29-1 to TRBJ2-1; 11 bases map to TRBD2. Per germline, CDR1 SQVTM and CDR2 ANQGSEA. V was clipped by 5 bases and J by 4 bases; unmatched bases: 4. The CDR3 contains 14 residues. The CDR3 is CSVTGTSGYNEQFF. The CDR3 DNA is TGCAGCGTTACCGGGACTAGCGGTTACAATGAGCAGTTCTTC.

The V gene is TRBV5-1, the J gene TRBJ1-2, with D tentatively TRBD1 (6 bases). Between the trimmed V and J ends, which lost 4 bases and 5 bases, there was a span of 15 bases. This CDR3 region has 14 residues. Germline V CDR1 and CDR2: SGHRS, YFSETQ. The CDR3, as DNA: TGCGCCAGCAGCCTACAGGGCCCTGGGTATGGCTACACCTTC. Its protein is CASSLQGPGYGYTF. Based on the CDR3 plus reference TRBV5-1 and TRBJ1-2, the full variable domain is KAGVTQTPRYLIKTRGQQVTLSCSPISGHRSVSWYQQTPGQGLQFLFEYFSETQRNKGNFPGRFSGRQFSNSRSEMNVSTLELGDSALYLCASSLQGPGYGYTFGSGTRLTVV.

The rearrangement joins TRBV6-5 to TRBJ2-5; 8 bases map to TRBD1. The germline V gene encodes CDR1 MNHEY and CDR2 SVGAGI. V gave up 4 bases and J gave up 5 bases; unmatched junction bases: 6. The CDR3 has 14 amino acids. The CDR3 is CASSSTGVRETQYF. The CDR3 region has the DNA TGTGCCAGCAGTTCGACAGGGGTACGGGAGACCCAGTACTTC.

This sequence joins TRBV14 and TRBJ2-2; D call uncertain. Between the trimmed V and J ends, which lost 1 base and 4 bases, there was a span of 4 bases. Germline V gene sequence: CDR1 SGHDN, CDR2 FVKESK. CDR3 length: 13 residues. The CDR3 DNA is TGTGCCAGCAGCCAAGCGTTCACCGGGGAGCTGTTTTTT. Translating it yields CASSQAFTGELFF.

J is TRBJ1-1 and V is TRBV7-2; D unclear. The CDR3 is 14 residues long. The V gene lost 5 bases and the J gene lost 3 bases, with 13 bases spanning the gap. Germline-derived CDR1 and CDR2 are SGHTA and FQGNSA. In nucleotides, the CDR3 is TGTGCCAGCAGCCCAGACGGGGAGGACACTGAAGCTTTCTTT. It encodes CASSPDGEDTEAFF.

V is TRBV29-1 and J is TRBJ2-5; 8 bases line up with TRBD1. V dropped 6 bases and J dropped 7; count of bases not matched to a gene: 22. Germline V gene lookup returns CDR1 SQVTM and CDR2 ANQGSEA. The length of the CDR3 is 17 residues. The CDR3 DNA follows: TGCAGCGTCGAACAGCCAGGACAGGGCTCGTTTTCCGGGACCCAGTACTTC. It translates to CSVEQPGQGSFSGTQYF. The full variable domain, with the rest looked up from reference TRBV29-1 and TRBJ2-5, is SAVISQKPSRDICQRGTSLTIQCQVDSQVTMMFWYRQQPGQSLTLIATANQGSEATYESGFVIDKFPISRPNLTFSTLTVSNMSPEDSSIYLCSVEQPGQGSFSGTQYFGPGTRLLVL.

The V gene is TRBV5-6, the J gene TRBJ2-7; a possible D gene is TRBD1 (6 bases). Germline V gives CDR1 SGHDT, CDR2 YYEEEE. This CDR3 has 15 residues. The V and J ends lost 3 bases and 4 bases respectively, with 17 bases between them. CDR3 region: CASSSSMTGWYEQYF. DNA of the CDR3: TGTGCCAGCAGCTCATCAATGACAGGTTGGTACGAGCAGTACTTC.

This clone was seen only a few times. V and J are TRBV14 and TRBJ1-2, with a tentative D call TRBD1 (6 bases). The V end was cut by 1 base, the J end by 4 bases, with 13 bases between. Germline V gene sequence: CDR1 SGHDN, CDR2 FVKESK. The CDR3 loop spans 15 amino acids. The chain's CDR3 is CASSQVGRGTYGYTF. The CDR3 region has the DNA TGTGCCAGCAGCCAAGTCGGCAGGGGAACCTATGGCTACACCTTC.

The chain recombines TRBV11-3 with TRBJ1-2; no reliable D call. Trimming pared 0 bases from V and 5 bases from J, leaving 10 bases between. Germline values: CDR1 SGHNT, CDR2 YENEEA. CDR3 length: 14 residues. The DNA for the CDR3 is TGTGCCAGCAGCTTAGATCGGTCGGGATATGGCTACACCTTC. Translated: CASSLDRSGYGYTF.

As regards this clone: Germline and junction disagree at one end, which may indicate a read error. The chain has TRBV5-4 and TRBJ2-5; TRBD1 matches at 8 bases. This CDR3 has 14 residues. Per the germline V gene, CDR1 is SGHNT and CDR2 is YYREEE (reference sequence). The CDR3 loop is CASRLGQVAETQYF. Here the CDR3 DNA reads TGTGCCAGCAGGTTGGGACAGGTAGCCGAGACCCAGTACTTC.

The V gene is TRBV28, the J gene TRBJ1-1; unclear D gene. CDR3 length: 14 residues. Between the trimmed V and J ends, which lost 6 bases and 0 bases, there was a span of 11 bases. CDR1 is MDHEN and CDR2 is SYDVKM in the germline V gene. The CDR3 spells CASSPRTMNTEAFF. The CDR3 nucleotides read TGTGCCAGCAGCCCCAGAACGATGAACACTGAAGCTTTCTTT.